The 13 T cell receptor beta chains presented below share a single source sample, sequenced in a study of metastatic and nonmetastatic thyroid tumors. MiXCR was used by TCRdb to re-call the PCR reads. This sample carries about 23,000 clones, roughly 25% of them seen once, and the ten largest clones take 9% to 15%. Patients had received no treatment of any kind before thyroid surgery. The sequenced material came from tumor tissue. The origin of the receptors is a male donor with papillary thyroid cancer or a benign thyroid nodule (not recorded which). Some clones in this sample may be carry-over from other donors' samples.

About this clone itself: A much bigger clone sits one base away, suggesting this may be a read error. This chain connects TRBV15 to TRBJ1-5; D remains unclear. The CDR3 sequence is 13 residues long. Germline V CDR1 and CDR2: LNHNV, YYDKDF (reference sequence). Between the trimmed V and J ends, which lost 0 bases and 9 bases, there was a span of 9 bases. This CDR3 is CATSRDPSVPQHF. The CDR3 coding sequence is TGTGCCACCAGCAGAGACCCCTCGGTGCCCCAGCATTTT. The entire variable domain, with the rest obtained from reference TRBV15 and TRBJ1-5, is as follows: DAMVIQNPRYQVTQFGKPVTLSCSQTLNHNVMYWYQQKSSQAPKLLFHYYDKDFNNEADTPDNFQSRRPNTSFCFLDIRSPGLGDTAMYLCATSRDPSVPQHFGDGTRLSIL.

This clone was observed many times. The chain is built from TRBV9 and TRBJ2-7; possibly TRBD1 or TRBD2 for D (5 bases each). The CDR3 is 16 residues long. With 3 bases removed from V and 4 bases from J, the gap between germline ends came to 20 bases. The germline V gene has CDR1 SGDLS and CDR2 YYNGEE. CDR3 sequence (DNA): TGTGCCAGCAGCGGGGGACCAAGCCTAGCCCCATACGAGCAGTACTTC. Translated: CASSGGPSLAPYEQYF.

About this clone: This sequence may be a read error, since a much larger clone differs from it by one base. Other DNA sequences of this sample code for an identical CDR3. V gene TRBV10-1 combines with J gene TRBJ1-4, with D perhaps TRBD1 (5 bases). The CDR3 spans 14 residues. The V gene lost 9 bases and the J gene lost 5 bases, with 16 bases spanning the gap. CDR1 is WNHNN, CDR2 SYGVQD, per germline (reference sequence). The CDR3 coding sequence is TGCGCCAGTTTCAGGGATCCCACGAATGAAAAACTGTTTTTT. It codes for CASFRDPTNEKLFF.

The chain joins TRBV12-3 or TRBV12-4 to TRBJ2-7; no reliable D call. This CDR3 is built from 14 residues. V was pared by 5 bases and J by 2 bases, with 13 bases between. DNA of the CDR3: TGTGCCAGCAGTCCTGACCTATCAGCCTACGAGCAGTACTTC. Amino acid sequence: CASSPDLSAYEQYF.

This clone was seen at least ten times. Written as DNA, the CDR3 is TGTGCCAGCAGACCGGGACTAGCGGGAGTTGCAGATACGCAGTATTTT. Translating gives CASRPGLAGVADTQYF. This rearrangement joins TRBV27 to TRBJ2-3; 14 bases map to TRBD2. In germline, CDR1 is MNHEY, CDR2 SMNVEV (reference sequence). CDR3 length equals 16 residues. The J segment lost 4 bases and the V segment lost 6 bases, leaving 6 bases of the junction unmatched.

This clone came up many times. V gene TRBV19 combines with J gene TRBJ2-1; D possibly corresponds to TRBD1 (5 bases). Between the trimmed V and J ends, which lost 1 base and 2 bases, there was a span of 15 bases. The CDR3 runs 17 residues. CDR1 and CDR2 (germline): LNHDA, SQIVND (reference sequence). The CDR3 spells CASSIATDTWPYNEQFF. The CDR3 DNA is TGTGCCAGTAGTATAGCAACGGACACATGGCCCTACAATGAGCAGTTCTTC.

Many counts were recorded for this clone. The gene calls are TRBV4-2 and TRBJ2-1, with a tentative D call TRBD2 (6 bases). This CDR3 region has 16 residues. Looked up from germline, CDR1 is LGHNA and CDR2 is YNFKEQ. The V gene lost 4 bases and the J gene lost 4 bases, with 17 bases spanning the gap. CDR3 coding DNA: TGTGCCAGCAGCCCCGAGGGAACGGGACTGTACAATGAGCAGTTCTTC. Its translation is CASSPEGTGLYNEQFF.

On this clone itself: This clone may be a read error of a much larger clone one base away. The chain recombines TRBV6-1 with TRBJ2-3; a weak D match, TRBD1 (6 bases). This CDR3 has 15 residues. Germline values: CDR1 MNHNS, CDR2 SASEGT. The germline V and J ends were trimmed by 7 bases and 4 bases, with 18 bases remaining between them. This CDR3 is CASTPRDRSPDTQYF. In nucleotides, the CDR3 is TGTGCCAGCACCCCCCGAGACAGGTCCCCAGATACGCAGTATTTT.

V and J are TRBV7-2 and TRBJ1-1; no clear D gene. The CDR3 covers 13 residues. Per germline, CDR1 SGHTA and CDR2 FQGNSA. The germline V and J ends were trimmed by 1 base and 6 bases, with 9 bases remaining between them. The CDR3 sequence: CASSLGRRAEAFF. As DNA, the CDR3 is TGTGCCAGCAGCTTAGGTCGACGGGCTGAAGCTTTCTTT.

This clone has only one observation. The gene calls are TRBV5-1 and TRBJ1-5, with D hard to call. Trimming shortened V by 1 base and J by 5 bases, and 10 bases separated the two germline ends. The CDR3 extends over 14 amino acids. CDR1 is SGHRS, CDR2 YFSETQ, per germline. CDR3 sequence (DNA): TGCGCCAGCAGCTTGAACGCTGGGGATCAGCCCCAGCATTTT. This translates into CASSLNAGDQPQHF.

This clone was counted a few times. V gene TRBV15 combines with J gene TRBJ1-2, with TRBD1 matching 7 bases. Germline trimming cut 1 base from V and 5 bases from J; bases unmatched to any gene: 4. CDR3 length equals 14 residues. Germline V lookup: CDR1 LNHNV, CDR2 YYDKDF (reference sequence). For the CDR3, the DNA is TGTGCCACCAGCAGAGCGGACAGGATATATGGCTACACCTTC. It translates to CATSRADRIYGYTF.

J is TRBJ2-7 and V is TRBV28; 11 positions match TRBD2. This CDR3 comprises 17 residues. Germline CDR1 is MDHEN and CDR2 is SYDVKM. The V gene end was trimmed by 6 bases and the J gene end by 0 bases; junction bases not matched to a gene: 10. The CDR3 DNA sequence: TGTGCCAGCAGCCACGGAAAGACTAGCGGGACCTCCTACGAGCAGTACTTC. It encodes CASSHGKTSGTSYEQYF.

This clone was observed many times. V and J are TRBV7-2 and TRBJ2-7; 9 bases line up with TRBD2. The CDR3 has 16 amino acids. Germline trimming cut 0 bases from V and 5 bases from J; bases unmatched to any gene: 8. Germline V lookup: CDR1 SGHTA, CDR2 FQGNSA. The CDR3, as DNA: TGTGCCAGCAGCTTAGCCGGCGGGAGGGCCTTCCACGAGCAGTACTTC. Protein: CASSLAGGRAFHEQYF.